The 30 T cell receptor beta chains below come from one sample, sequenced in a study of T cell changes during pregnancy in multiple sclerosis (dated by TCRdb to about 2019). Library generation was performed with the immunoSEQ multiplex PCR assay. TCRdb carries this immuneACCESS record with in-frame sequences only. Its versions omit some clonotypes, under half of them owing to an unresolved V gene in the studies checked, with the rest unexplained. In this sample the table shows approximately 60,000 clones, 90% to 95% of which occur a single time. The ten largest clones represent 0.65% to 1% of the sample. The material was peripheral blood, obtained before pregnancy. These TCRs come from a female donor with multiple sclerosis, enrolled in a pregnancy study.

The gene calls are TRBV7-3 and TRBJ2-3; 14 positions match TRBD2. Trimming took 5 bases from V and 2 from J; bases not matched to a gene: 9. The CDR3 consists of 18 residues. CDR1 is SGHTA and CDR2 is FQGTGA in the germline V gene. The CDR3 sequence is CASSPRGLAGGDTDTQYF. In nucleotides, the CDR3 is TGTGCCAGCAGCCCGCGAGGACTAGCGGGGGGCGACACAGATACGCAGTATTTT.

The chain has TRBV7-9 and TRBJ1-2; 10 bases are a match to TRBD1. CDR1 and CDR2 from the germline V gene are SEHNR and FQNEAQ (reference sequence). The CDR3 is 15 amino acids. Trimming cost V 5 bases and J 4 bases; bases outside gene matches: 7. CDR3 sequence reads: CASSLLGTGVYGYTF. The DNA for the CDR3 is TGTGCCAGCAGCCTATTGGGGACAGGGGTCTATGGCTACACCTTC.

The chain uses TRBV6-1 and TRBJ2-1; 11 bases line up with TRBD2. The V and J ends lost 7 bases and 3 bases, in that order; junction bases with no gene match: 2. Germline CDR1 reads MNHNS; CDR2 reads SASEGT. The CDR3 loop spans 14 amino acids. The CDR3: CASIGTSGYNEQFF. CDR3 sequence (DNA): TGTGCCAGCATCGGGACTAGCGGCTACAATGAGCAGTTCTTC.

The CDR3 loop reads CAWRDRVETQYF. CDR3 coding DNA: TGTGCCTGGAGGGACAGGGTAGAGACCCAGTACTTC. This chain joins TRBV30 and TRBJ2-5, with 8 bases lining up with TRBD1. Per the germline V gene, CDR1 is GTSNPN and CDR2 is SVGIG (reference sequence). The ends lost 3 bases at V and 4 bases at J; junction bases unmatched: 1. This CDR3 has 12 residues.

The V and J genes are TRBV29-1 and TRBJ2-5, with D possibly being TRBD2 (7 bases). This CDR3 comprises 15 residues. The V end was cut by 7 bases, the J end by 1 base, with 19 bases between. The germline V gene encodes CDR1 SQVTM and CDR2 ANQGSEA. The CDR3 here is CSAKGGPGIQETQYF. In nucleotides, the CDR3 is TGCAGCGCCAAGGGGGGGCCGGGGATCCAAGAGACCCAGTACTTC. Looking up the rest from reference TRBV29-1 and TRBJ2-5 gives the full variable domain: SAVISQKPSRDICQRGTSLTIQCQVDSQVTMMFWYRQQPGQSLTLIATANQGSEATYESGFVIDKFPISRPNLTFSTLTVSNMSPEDSSIYLCSAKGGPGIQETQYFGPGTRLLVL.

V and J are TRBV20-1 and TRBJ2-5, with D unresolved. V was pared by 2 bases and J by 1 base, with 2 bases between. Germline V CDR1 and CDR2: DFQATT, SNEGSKA (reference sequence). CDR3 length equals 11 residues. Written as DNA, the CDR3 is TGCAGTGCTAGACGCCAAGAGACCCAGTACTTC. Amino acid sequence: CSARRQETQYF.

This clone came up once. V is TRBV11-3 and J is TRBJ2-1, with TRBD2 matching over 7 bases. Losses at the gene ends were 0 bases for V and 2 bases for J; bases not matched to a gene: 7. In germline, CDR1 is SGHNT, CDR2 YENEEA. The CDR3 sequence is 17 residues long. CDR3 nucleotide sequence: TGTGCCAGCAGCTTAGATCTGGGAGGGAATGCCTACAATGAGCAGTTCTTC. Its protein is CASSLDLGGNAYNEQFF.

The chain carries TRBV19 and TRBJ2-1; D perhaps matches TRBD1 (5 bases). Trimming removed 3 bases from V and 6 bases from J, with 12 bases in between. CDR3 length: 14 residues. The germline V gene has CDR1 LNHDA and CDR2 SQIVND (reference sequence). CDR3 protein: CASSIRQPPNEQFF. CDR3 in DNA: TGTGCCAGTAGTATTCGACAGCCTCCCAATGAGCAGTTCTTC.

This clone is a singleton in its sample. This chain's CDR3 is CASSLTRGLSSYNEQFF. CDR3 nucleotides: TGTGCCAGCAGCTTAACGAGGGGGTTGAGCTCCTACAATGAGCAGTTCTTC. V usage is TRBV7-3 and J usage is TRBJ2-1, with D possibly matching TRBD1 (6 bases). Trimming left V 0 bases short and J 0 bases short, with 12 bases between. The CDR3 length is 17 residues. The V gene's germline CDR1 is SGHTA and CDR2 FQGTGA.

The chain uses TRBV10-2 and TRBJ1-5; possibly TRBD1 for D (5 bases). This CDR3 comprises 15 residues. Germline V lookup: CDR1 WSHSY, CDR2 SAAADI. The V gene lost 5 bases and the J gene lost 4 bases, with 15 bases spanning the gap. CDR3 DNA: TGCGCCAGCAGTCGAGAGGTGGGGGGGAATCAGCCCCAGCATTTT. Amino acid sequence: CASSREVGGNQPQHF.

This clone has just one count. The rearrangement joins TRBV7-2 to TRBJ2-1, with TRBD2 identical over 9 bases. The V segment lost 2 bases and the J segment 0 bases; nucleotides outside the gene matches: 5. This CDR3 spans 17 amino acids. Germline CDR1 is SGHTA and CDR2 is FQGNSA. Here the CDR3 DNA reads TGTGCCAGCAGCTTACCGCGGGGGGGGAGCTCCTACAATGAGCAGTTCTTC. This gives the protein CASSLPRGGSSYNEQFF.

The chain links TRBV5-1 to TRBJ1-1; 9 nucleotides match TRBD1. Trimming cost V 2 bases and J 5 bases; bases outside gene matches: 4. This CDR3 is built from 14 residues. The germline gives CDR1 SGHRS, CDR2 YFSETQ. The DNA for the CDR3 is TGCGCCAGCAGCTTAAGACAGGGGGTGACTGAAGCTTTCTTT. It encodes CASSLRQGVTEAFF.

This clone has just one count. At one boundary the junction diverges from the germline segment, which might be a read error. This sequence joins TRBV19 and TRBJ1-2, with 8 bases aligning to TRBD1. This CDR3 is built from 14 residues. CDR1 is LNHDA and CDR2 is SQIVND in the germline V gene (reference sequence). CDR3 sequence reads: CASSLDRGSYGYTF. CDR3 sequence (DNA): TGTGCCAGTAGTTTAGACAGGGGTTCCTATGGCTACACCTTC.

This chain links TRBV5-1 with TRBJ1-1; 7 nucleotides line up with TRBD1. Germline V gene data show CDR1 as SGHRS and CDR2 as YFSETQ. The V gene end was trimmed by 5 bases and the J gene end by 4 bases; junction bases not matched to a gene: 8. CDR3 length: 14 amino acids. The CDR3 coding sequence is TGCGCCAGCAGACCTTCAGGGGGAGGCACTGAAGCTTTCTTT. It translates to CASRPSGGGTEAFF.

This sequence joins TRBV18 and TRBJ1-1; a weak D match, TRBD1 (6 bases). This CDR3 is 15 amino acids long. Germline V lookup: CDR1 KGHSH, CDR2 LQKENI. Trimming pared 4 bases from V and 0 bases from J, leaving 12 bases between. DNA of the CDR3: TGTGCCAGCTCACTTTGGACAGAAATGAACACTGAAGCTTTCTTT. Encoded protein: CASSLWTEMNTEAFF.

V gene TRBV19 combines with J gene TRBJ2-7; the match to TRBD2 covers 13 bases. V trimming: 6 bases; J trimming: 6 bases; junction bases outside the gene matches: 8. CDR1 and CDR2 from the germline V gene are LNHDA and SQIVND (reference sequence). The CDR3 length is 15 residues. CDR3 nucleotides: TGTGCCAGTAGCCTGACTAGCGGGGGGTCTCCCGAGCAGTACTTC. Translated, it gives CASSLTSGGSPEQYF.

The genes are TRBV6-4 and TRBJ1-6; D possibly corresponds to TRBD1 (5 bases). The CDR3 extends over 15 amino acids. The germline CDR1 and CDR2 sequences are MRHNA and SNTAGT. Trimming removed 0 bases at V and 6 bases at J, with 9 bases between. The CDR3 protein is CASSDSPTANSPLHF. CDR3 DNA: TGTGCCAGCAGTGACTCCCCGACAGCTAATTCACCCCTCCACTTT.

The chain couples TRBV11-1 to TRBJ2-5; perhaps TRBD2 as D (5 bases). Trimming removed 0 bases at V and 5 bases at J, with 10 bases between. Germline V gene sequence: CDR1 SGHAT, CDR2 FQDESV (reference sequence). This CDR3 has 14 amino acids. This chain's CDR3 is CASSLAPLAETQYF. CDR3 coding DNA: TGTGCCAGCAGCTTAGCGCCGCTAGCTGAGACCCAGTACTTC.

The chain couples TRBV19 to TRBJ2-7, with D tentatively TRBD1 (5 bases). The V end lost 3 bases, the J end lost 0 bases, and 12 bases lay between the germline ends. The V gene's germline CDR1 is LNHDA and CDR2 SQIVND (reference sequence). This CDR3 has 15 amino acids. The CDR3 coding sequence is TGTGCCAGTAGTATCCAGGGTACCAGCTCCTACGAGCAGTACTTC. This sequence encodes CASSIQGTSSYEQYF.

The rearrangement links TRBV25-1 to TRBJ2-2; tentatively, D is TRBD1 (7 bases). Trimming removed 1 base at V and 14 bases at J, with 20 bases between. The germline CDR1 and CDR2 sequences are MGHDK and SYGVNS. This CDR3 spans 15 amino acids. The CDR3 DNA follows: TGTGCCAGCAGTGAATCTATCGACTGGCGGGACAGTCTGTTTTTT. Protein product: CASSESIDWRDSLFF.

This chain links TRBV18 with TRBJ2-2; TRBD2 matches 10 bases. The CDR3 is made up of 16 amino acids. V lost 2 bases and J lost 6; bases outside the gene matches: 6. The germline V gene has CDR1 KGHSH and CDR2 LQKENI. The CDR3 loop reads CASSPVLAGAPGELFF. DNA for the CDR3: TGTGCCAGCTCACCAGTCCTAGCGGGAGCCCCCGGGGAGCTGTTTTTT.

The chain has TRBV29-1 and TRBJ1-1, with D tentatively TRBD1 (6 bases). The CDR3 runs 12 residues. V lost 4 bases and J lost 5, with 11 bases in between. Germline assignment: CDR1 SQVTM and CDR2 ANQGSEA. CDR3 nucleotides: TGCAGCGTTGCCGGCAGGGGTACTGAAGCTTTCTTT. Translated: CSVAGRGTEAFF.

As for this clone: The same CDR3 also results from other DNA sequences found in this sample. J is TRBJ1-3 and V is TRBV9; D unclear. The germline V gene encodes CDR1 SGDLS and CDR2 YYNGEE. The CDR3 sequence is 15 residues long. Trimming cost V 0 bases and J 0 bases, with 7 bases left between them. This chain's CDR3 is CASSVGSSSGNTIYF. The CDR3 DNA follows: TGTGCCAGCAGCGTAGGGAGCAGCTCTGGAAACACCATATATTTT.

The rearrangement uses TRBV5-4 and TRBJ2-7; D call uncertain. This CDR3 has 13 residues. The ends were cut back, 4 bases at V and 2 bases at J, with 10 bases in the middle. In germline, CDR1 is SGHNT, CDR2 YYREEE (reference sequence). The CDR3 loop is CASSAGSTYEQYF. In nucleotides, the CDR3 is TGTGCCAGCAGCGCCGGGTCAACCTACGAGCAGTACTTC.

The genes are TRBV11-2 and TRBJ1-6; D call uncertain. The germline CDR1 and CDR2 sequences are SGHAT and FQNNGV. There are 13 residues in the CDR3. Deletions cut 1 base from V and 9 bases from J, with 7 bases between. The DNA for the CDR3 is TGTGCCAGCAGCTTAGGGCGGGCTTCACCCCTCCACTTT. This codes for CASSLGRASPLHF.

This chain connects TRBV5-1 to TRBJ2-7; tentative D call: TRBD1 (5 bases). CDR1 is SGHRS, CDR2 YFSETQ, per germline. This CDR3 comprises 15 residues. Trimming took 0 bases from V and 0 from J, leaving 10 bases between them. In DNA form, the CDR3 reads TGCGCCAGCAGCTTGGCCTTGGACATCTCCTACGAGCAGTACTTC. It translates to CASSLALDISYEQYF.

This rearrangement joins TRBV7-3 to TRBJ2-6, with D perhaps TRBD2 (5 bases). Germline CDR1 reads SGHTA; CDR2 reads FQGTGA. The CDR3 extends over 16 amino acids. Trimming removed 1 base at V and 1 base at J, with 8 bases between. CDR3 in amino acids: CASSLIRDSGANVLTF. CDR3 nucleotides: TGTGCCAGCAGCTTAATTCGGGATTCTGGGGCCAACGTCCTGACTTTC.

The chain recombines TRBV6-1 with TRBJ2-7; D gene unclear. Germline loops: CDR1 MNHNS, CDR2 SASEGT. V was shortened by 2 bases and J by 4 bases, with 6 bases between the two germline ends. This CDR3 has 12 amino acids. The CDR3 loop reads CASSEIGYEQYF. DNA of the CDR3: TGTGCCAGCAGTGAAATCGGGTACGAGCAGTACTTC.

CDR3 loop: CASSIPGGANNEQFF. CDR3 nucleotide sequence: TGTGCCAGTAGTATCCCCGGGGGGGCCAACAATGAGCAGTTCTTC. This chain links TRBV19 with TRBJ2-1, with 8 bases identical to TRBD2. The CDR3 is 15 amino acids. Germline V gene lookup returns CDR1 LNHDA and CDR2 SQIVND (reference sequence). V gave up 3 bases and J gave up 5 bases; unmatched junction bases: 6.

The rearrangement joins TRBV4-3 to TRBJ1-6, with 7 bases identical to TRBD1. CDR1 and CDR2 from the germline V gene are LGHNA and YSLEER. Unmatched junction bases numbered 5, after V lost 6 bases and J lost 9 bases. The CDR3 spans 13 residues. This CDR3 is CASSAHRGSPLHF. The DNA for the CDR3 is TGCGCCAGCAGTGCACACAGGGGTTCACCCCTCCACTTT.